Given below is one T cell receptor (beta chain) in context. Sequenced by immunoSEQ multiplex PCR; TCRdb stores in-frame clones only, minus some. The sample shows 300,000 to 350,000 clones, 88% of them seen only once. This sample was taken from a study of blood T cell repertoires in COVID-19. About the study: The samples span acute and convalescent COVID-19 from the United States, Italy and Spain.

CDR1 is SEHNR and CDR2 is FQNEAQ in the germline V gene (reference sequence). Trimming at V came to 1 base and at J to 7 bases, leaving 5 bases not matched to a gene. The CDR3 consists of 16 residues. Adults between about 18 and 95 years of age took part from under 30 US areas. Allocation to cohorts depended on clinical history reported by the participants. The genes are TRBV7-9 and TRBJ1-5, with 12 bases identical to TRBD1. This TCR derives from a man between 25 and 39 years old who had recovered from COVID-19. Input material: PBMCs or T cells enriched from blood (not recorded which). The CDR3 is CASSLDGTGGGQPQHF. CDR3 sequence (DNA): TGTGCCAGCAGCTTAGACGGGACAGGGGGCGGACAGCCCCAGCATTTT.